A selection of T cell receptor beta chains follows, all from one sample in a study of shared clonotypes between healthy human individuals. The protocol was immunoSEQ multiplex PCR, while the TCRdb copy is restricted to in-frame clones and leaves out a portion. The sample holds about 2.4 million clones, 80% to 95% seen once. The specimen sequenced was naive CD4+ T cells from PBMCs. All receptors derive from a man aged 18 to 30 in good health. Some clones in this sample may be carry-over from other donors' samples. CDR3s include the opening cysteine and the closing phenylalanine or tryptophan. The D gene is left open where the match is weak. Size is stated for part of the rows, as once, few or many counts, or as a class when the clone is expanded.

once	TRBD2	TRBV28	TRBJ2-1	CASRLGLKSNEQFF	TGTGCCAGCAGACTGGGACTAAAATCCAATGAGCAGTTCTTC
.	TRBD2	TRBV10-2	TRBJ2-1	CASSDRREGRNEQFF	TGCGCCAGCAGTGATAGACGGGAGGGCCGCAATGAGCAGTTCTTC
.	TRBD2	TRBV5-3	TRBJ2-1	CARSLEASGRSYNEQFF	TGTGCCAGAAGCTTGGAGGCTAGCGGGAGGTCCTACAATGAGCAGTTCTTC
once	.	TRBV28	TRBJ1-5	CASSVAPGGRGSNQPQHF	TGTGCCAGCAGTGTAGCGCCCGGGGGGCGGGGGAGCAATCAGCCCCAGCATTTT
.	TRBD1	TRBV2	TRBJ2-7	CASSTDRGEQYF	TGTGCCAGCAGCACGGACAGGGGCGAGCAGTACTTC
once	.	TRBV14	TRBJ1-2	CASSQTFGYGYTF	TGTGCCAGCAGCCAAACATTTGGCTATGGCTACACCTTC
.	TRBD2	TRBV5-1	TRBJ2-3	CASSDKPGLAGGTDTQYF	TGCGCCAGCAGCGACAAACCGGGACTAGCGGGCGGCACAGATACGCAGTATTTT
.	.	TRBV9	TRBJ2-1	CASSASGTYNEQFF	TGTGCCAGCAGTGCTTCAGGGACCTACAATGAGCAGTTCTTC
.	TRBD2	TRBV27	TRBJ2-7	CASSHEGLAGEFEQYF	TGTGCCAGCAGTCACGAGGGCCTAGCGGGAGAATTCGAGCAGTACTTC
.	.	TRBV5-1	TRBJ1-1	CASSPRGDLNTEAFF	TGCGCCAGCAGCCCCCGAGGGGACTTGAACACTGAAGCTTTCTTT
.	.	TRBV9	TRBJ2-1	CASSEAGDAYNEQFF	TGTGCCAGCAGCGAAGCTGGGGACGCTTACAATGAGCAGTTCTTC
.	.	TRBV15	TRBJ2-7	CATSRDGRVEEQYF	TGTGCCACCAGCAGAGACGGCAGAGTTGAAGAGCAGTACTTC
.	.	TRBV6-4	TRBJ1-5	CASSDSGYNQPQHF	TGTGCCAGCAGTGATTCGGGGTACAATCAGCCCCAGCATTTT
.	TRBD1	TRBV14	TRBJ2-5	CASSQLGTARETQYF	TGTGCCAGCAGCCAGCTAGGGACAGCACGGGAGACCCAGTACTTC
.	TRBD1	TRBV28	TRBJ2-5	CASSFYQDREYQETQYF	TGTGCCAGCAGTTTTTATCAGGACAGGGAGTACCAAGAGACCCAGTACTTC
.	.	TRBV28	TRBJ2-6	CATNRNSGANVLTF	TGTGCAACCAACAGGAACTCTGGGGCCAACGTCCTGACTTTC
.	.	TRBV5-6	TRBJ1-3	CASSPGWRSSGNTIYF	TGTGCCAGCAGCCCCGGTTGGCGGAGCTCTGGAAACACCATATATTTT
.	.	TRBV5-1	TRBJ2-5	CASSGFSQETQYF	TGCGCCAGCAGCGGTTTTAGCCAAGAGACCCAGTACTTC
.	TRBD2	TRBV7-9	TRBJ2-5	CASSRTSGGVQETQYF	TGTGCCAGCAGCCGGACTAGCGGGGGGGTTCAAGAGACCCAGTACTTC
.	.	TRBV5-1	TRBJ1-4	CASSNGGEEKLFF	TGCGCCAGCAGCAACGGGGGTGAGGAAAAACTGTTTTTT
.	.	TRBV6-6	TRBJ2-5	CASSYSGGETQYF	TGTGCCAGCAGTTATTCCGGTGGAGAGACCCAGTACTTC
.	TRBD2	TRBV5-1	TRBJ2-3	CASSWGGGSDTQYF	TGCGCCAGCAGCTGGGGCGGGGGGTCAGATACGCAGTATTTT
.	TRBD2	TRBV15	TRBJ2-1	CATSGGTSGNYNEQFF	TGTGCCACCAGCGGAGGGACTAGCGGGAACTACAATGAGCAGTTCTTC
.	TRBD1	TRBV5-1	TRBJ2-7	CASSLVWGQGYEQYF	TGCGCCAGCAGCTTGGTTTGGGGACAGGGCTACGAGCAGTACTTC
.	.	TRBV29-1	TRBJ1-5	CSVAVRSDQPQHF	TGCAGCGTTGCGGTCAGGTCCGATCAGCCCCAGCATTTT
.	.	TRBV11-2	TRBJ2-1	CASSLELASNEQFF	TGTGCCAGCAGCTTAGAACTGGCTTCCAATGAGCAGTTCTTC
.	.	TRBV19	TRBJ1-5	CASTVSARGPIMPQHF	TGTGCCAGTACCGTCTCGGCCAGGGGTCCTATCATGCCCCAGCATTTT
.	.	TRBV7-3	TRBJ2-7	CASSLHRSSSYEQYF	TGTGCCAGCAGCTTACACAGGTCCTCCTCCTACGAGCAGTACTTC
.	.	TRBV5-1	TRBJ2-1	CASSLGDGANNEQFF	TGCGCCAGCAGCTTGGGAGACGGGGCTAACAATGAGCAGTTCTTC
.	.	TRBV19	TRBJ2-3	CASTPRNMADTQYF	TGTGCCAGTACTCCACGTAATATGGCAGATACGCAGTATTTT
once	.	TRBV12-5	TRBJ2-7	CASGLGPAQDLTF	TGTGCTAGTGGTTTGGGACCGGCGCAAGACTTAACCTTC
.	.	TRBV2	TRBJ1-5	CASSDVRDSQHF	TGTGCCAGCAGTGACGTGCGTGATTCGCAGCATTTT
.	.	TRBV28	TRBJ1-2	CASTTPHYRGGYGYTF	TGTGCCAGCACGACTCCACACTATCGGGGAGGCTATGGCTACACCTTC
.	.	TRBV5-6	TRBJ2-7	CASSLWLTYEQYF	TGTGCCAGCAGCTTGTGGTTAACCTACGAGCAGTACTTC
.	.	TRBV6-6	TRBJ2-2	CASSLLGAPNTGELFF	TGTGCCAGCAGTCTGTTGGGAGCGCCAAACACCGGGGAGCTGTTTTTT
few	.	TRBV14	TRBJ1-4	CASSRRVGEKLFF	TGTGCCAGCAGCCGTCGGGTAGGGGAAAAACTGTTTTTT
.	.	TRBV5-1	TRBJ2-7	CASGEFWAERF	TGCGCCAGCGGCGAATTTTGGGCAGAAAGATTC
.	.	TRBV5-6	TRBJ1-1	CASSSMNTEAFF	TGTGCCAGCAGCTCGATGAACACTGAAGCTTTCTTT
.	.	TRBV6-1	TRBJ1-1	CASGGGPHEPTEAFF	TGTGCCAGCGGGGGTGGTCCTCACGAACCGACTGAAGCTTTCTTT
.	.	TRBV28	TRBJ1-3	CASRGGASGNTIYF	TGTGCCAGCAGAGGGGGGGCCTCTGGAAACACCATATATTTT
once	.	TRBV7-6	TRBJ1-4	CASSSYRDPEKLFF	TGTGCCAGCAGCTCTTACCGGGACCCTGAAAAACTGTTTTTT
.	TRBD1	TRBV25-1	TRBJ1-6	CASRRSGQFNSPLHF	TGTGCCAGCAGACGATCGGGACAGTTTAATTCACCCCTCCACTTT
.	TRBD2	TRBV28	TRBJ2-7	CASSPLLGWAGAYEQYF	TGTGCCAGCAGTCCCCTTTTAGGTTGGGCGGGGGCCTACGAGCAGTACTTC
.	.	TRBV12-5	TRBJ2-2	CASGLGTGKLFF	TGTGCTAGCGGTTTGGGCACCGGGAAGCTGTTTTTT
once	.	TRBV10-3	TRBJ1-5	CAISDASNQPQHF	TGTGCCATCAGTGATGCCAGCAATCAGCCCCAGCATTTT
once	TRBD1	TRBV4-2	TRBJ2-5	CASSQSGQGGEETQYF	TGTGCCAGCAGCCAGAGTGGACAGGGGGGGGAAGAGACCCAGTACTTC
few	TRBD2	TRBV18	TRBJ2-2	CASSSGSTSGYTGELFF	TGTGCCAGCTCATCGGGGTCGACTAGCGGGTACACCGGGGAGCTGTTTTTT